The text below deals with one T cell receptor (beta chain). Profiled with immunoSEQ multiplex PCR; TCRdb holds only in-frame clones, not every one. The sample has fewer than 250,000 clones, 80% to 95% seen once; the top ten hold roughly 0.8%. This sample was included in a study of blood T cell repertoires in COVID-19. Overall study context: Material from acute and convalescent COVID-19 was sourced from the United States, Italy and Spain.

One Seattle source followed patients from active infection through their disease course. This TCR came from a man aged 25-45 years with COVID-19, enrolled during active disease. Sequences were obtained from peripheral blood.

CDR3 DNA sequence: TGCGCCAGCAGCCCTGCGGAGGGGAGCAATCAGCCCCAGCATTTT. Its protein is CASSPAEGSNQPQHF. The chain couples TRBV5-1 to TRBJ1-5; weak D call: TRBD1 (5 bases). The germline V gene encodes CDR1 SGHRS and CDR2 YFSETQ. There are 15 residues in the CDR3. The V gene lost 4 bases and the J gene lost 1 base, with 12 bases spanning the gap.